This is a list of T cell receptor beta chains from one sample in a study of T-cell reconstitution after alpha-beta-depleted transplantation in children. In TCRdb, the PCR reads were re-called with MiXCR into one record per CDR3 protein. The data contain 450,000 to 550,000 distinct CDR3 sequences, 9.5% to 12% of them singletons. Sequences were derived from PBMCs, mostly from graft donor cells, sampled 180 days after TCRalphabeta/CD19-depleted stem cell transplant. The receptor source for this set is a female patient between 2 and 15 years old who had a stem cell transplant for aplastic anemia, so the T cells may come from the graft donor. Both conserved end residues are part of each CDR3. Fields, in order: D gene, J gene, clone size, V gene, CDR3 DNA, CDR3 protein. A D gene is named only where the DNA matches it firmly. Size is omitted from some rows. Given values are once, few, many or a class for expanded clones.

TRBD2	TRBJ2-1	NA	TRBV7-2	TGTGCCAGCAGATTTAGCGGGAGGGCCCCCTACAATGAGCAGTTCTTC	CASRFSGRAPYNEQFF
NA	TRBJ1-2	few	TRBV28	TGTGCCAGCACGGACATCTATGGCTACACCTTC	CASTDIYGYTF
NA	TRBJ2-1	NA	TRBV10-2	TGCGCCAGCAGGCACTACGAGAGTTCCCTCAATGAGCAGTTCTTC	CASRHYESSLNEQFF
NA	TRBJ2-7	many	TRBV9	TGTGCCAGCAGCGTAAGGATAGGCGTCGAGCAGTACTTC	CASSVRIGVEQYF
NA	TRBJ2-2	NA	TRBV7-2	TGTGCCAGCAGTTTCACAGCAACCGGGGAGCTGTTTTTT	CASSFTATGELFF
TRBD2	TRBJ2-7	few	TRBV6-1	TGTGCCAGCGGGAAGACTAGCGGGAGCTCCTACGAGCAGTACTTC	CASGKTSGSSYEQYF
NA	TRBJ2-7	few	TRBV6-1	TGTGCCAGCAGTGAATGGGGAGGGGGCCACCCTTACGAGCAGTACTTC	CASSEWGGGHPYEQYF
NA	TRBJ2-1	NA	TRBV30	TGTGCCTGGAGTGTACTGACGGAGCAGTTCTTC	CAWSVLTEQFF
TRBD2	TRBJ2-2	NA	TRBV29-1	TGCAGCGCAAGACGGGGGGTGCGCACCGGGGAGCTGTTTTTT	CSARRGVRTGELFF
NA	TRBJ2-6	NA	TRBV5-6	TGTGCCAGCAGGCCAGAGGCCGGGACATACTCTGGGGCCAACGTCCTGACTTTC	CASRPEAGTYSGANVLTF
NA	TRBJ1-5	many	TRBV29-1	TGCAGCGTTTCCTTGGGAAGCAATCAGCCCCAGCATTTT	CSVSLGSNQPQHF
NA	TRBJ2-7	many	TRBV5-1	TGCGCCAGCAGCTTGCAGGGGTTCGAGCAGTACTTC	CASSLQGFEQYF
NA	TRBJ2-1	few	TRBV15	TGTGCCACCAGCAGGGGGGATGGACTGCTCAATGAGCAGTTCTTC	CATSRGDGLLNEQFF
NA	TRBJ2-1	NA	TRBV11-2	TGTGCCAGCAGCTTAGACGGGAGTACGTCTTACAATGAGCAGTTCTTC	CASSLDGSTSYNEQFF
TRBD1	TRBJ1-1	many	TRBV29-1	TGCAGCGTTTCCCGGGACAGACAAACTTTCTTT	CSVSRDRQTFF
TRBD2	TRBJ2-3	NA	TRBV7-2	TGTGCCAGCAGTTTTATAGCGGGAGAGAGCACAGATACGCAGTATTTT	CASSFIAGESTDTQYF
NA	TRBJ2-1	many	TRBV14	TGTGCCAGCAGCCAAGGGACCTCCACCGGGACTCCCCAGTTCTTC	CASSQGTSTGTPQFF
TRBD1	TRBJ1-2	few	TRBV30	TGTGCTCAAATAAGGGGGCATGGCTACACCTTC	CAQIRGHGYTF
TRBD2	TRBJ2-7	NA	TRBV20-1	TGCAGTGCTAGAGCCTCGACTAGCGGGGGCTCCTACGAGCAGTACTTC	CSARASTSGGSYEQYF
TRBD2	TRBJ2-1	few	TRBV19	TGTGCCAGTATGGGACTAGCACTTGAGCAGTTCTTC	CASMGLALEQFF
NA	TRBJ2-7	NA	TRBV28	TGTGCCAGCACTCTGGGGAGCGCTCCTAACGAGCAGTACTTC	CASTLGSAPNEQYF
NA	TRBJ1-5	NA	TRBV7-9	TGTGCCAGCAGCCTGGACGGAGGTCAGCCCCAGCATTTT	CASSLDGGQPQHF
NA	TRBJ1-1	NA	TRBV7-9	TGTGCCAGCAGCTTCGATCCAGGGGTCACTGAAGCTTTCTTT	CASSFDPGVTEAFF
NA	TRBJ1-3	NA	TRBV27	TGTGCCAGCCCAAAGACAGGAACTGCTGGAAACACCATATATTTT	CASPKTGTAGNTIYF
NA	TRBJ2-1	NA	TRBV6-5	TGTGCCAGCAGTTACAATCGGGCTGAGCAGTTCTTC	CASSYNRAEQFF
TRBD2	TRBJ2-3	NA	TRBV7-6	TGTGCCAGTCGGGGCGGGAGGGAAAGAGATACGCAGTATTTT	CASRGGRERDTQYF
NA	TRBJ2-2	NA	TRBV5-1	TGCGCCAGCAGCCCACCTAGCACCCCCGGGGAGCTGTTTTTT	CASSPPSTPGELFF
NA	TRBJ2-3	few	TRBV27	TGTGCCAGCAGTTTAATGGGGAGGACAGATACGCAGTATTTT	CASSLMGRTDTQYF
NA	TRBJ2-3	NA	TRBV5-5	TGTGCCAGCTTCAAGAGAGGGAGCACAGATACGCAGTATTTT	CASFKRGSTDTQYF
TRBD2	TRBJ2-7	NA	TRBV5-6	TGTGCCAGCAGCAGGACTAGCGGGAGGCCCGAGCAGTACTTC	CASSRTSGRPEQYF
NA	TRBJ1-1	few	TRBV5-6	TGTGCCAGCAGTTCCCCAGGGTACACTGAAGCTTTCTTT	CASSSPGYTEAFF
NA	TRBJ2-1	few	TRBV14	TGTGCCAGCAGGCTCGGACAGCTGGGCAATGAGCAGTTCTTC	CASRLGQLGNEQFF
NA	TRBJ2-6	few	TRBV6-5	TGTGCCAGCAGTTACTGGGGGTCTGGGGCCAACGTCCTGACTTTC	CASSYWGSGANVLTF
TRBD1	TRBJ2-1	few	TRBV7-9	TGTGCCAGCAGCTCGCTACAGGGGTATTCCTACAATGAGCAGTTCTTC	CASSSLQGYSYNEQFF
NA	TRBJ1-5	many	TRBV12-3/TRBV12-4	TGTGCCAGCAGCCAGACTTATAGCAATCAGCCCCAGCATTTT	CASSQTYSNQPQHF
NA	TRBJ1-2	few	TRBV28	TGTGCCAGCAGGACGGATACCTATGGCTACACCTTC	CASRTDTYGYTF
NA	TRBJ1-5	NA	TRBV20-1	TGCAGTGCTCCGGACCCCTATAGCAATCAGCCCCAGCATTTT	CSAPDPYSNQPQHF
TRBD2	TRBJ2-1	few	TRBV7-7	TGTGCCAGCAGCTTAGAGGCCGGGACTAGCGTTTCCAATGAGCAGTTCTTC	CASSLEAGTSVSNEQFF
NA	TRBJ1-6	NA	TRBV25-1	TGTGCCAGCAGTGAAGAGGGTAGTCTCATTTCACCCCTCCACTTT	CASSEEGSLISPLHF
TRBD2	TRBJ2-7	many	TRBV12-3/TRBV12-4	TGTGCCAGCAGTCAAGGGACTAGCGGGTTTTCCTACGAGCAGTACTTC	CASSQGTSGFSYEQYF
TRBD2	TRBJ2-1	few	TRBV20-1	TGCAGTGCTAGAGGCGGGAGTGTCTACAATGAGCAGTTCTTC	CSARGGSVYNEQFF
NA	TRBJ1-2	NA	TRBV9	TGTGCCAGCAGCGGGTCGGGCTACACCTTC	CASSGSGYTF
TRBD1	TRBJ2-3	many	TRBV7-8	TGTGCCAGCAGCTTAGAACCACAGGGGACCACAGATACGCAGTATTTT	CASSLEPQGTTDTQYF
NA	TRBJ2-3	NA	TRBV5-1	TGCGCCAGCAACGGCCGAGATACGCAGTATTTT	CASNGRDTQYF
NA	TRBJ2-3	many	TRBV7-2	TGTGCCAGCAGCTTAGTGGGCAGCCTCACAGATACGCAGTATTTT	CASSLVGSLTDTQYF